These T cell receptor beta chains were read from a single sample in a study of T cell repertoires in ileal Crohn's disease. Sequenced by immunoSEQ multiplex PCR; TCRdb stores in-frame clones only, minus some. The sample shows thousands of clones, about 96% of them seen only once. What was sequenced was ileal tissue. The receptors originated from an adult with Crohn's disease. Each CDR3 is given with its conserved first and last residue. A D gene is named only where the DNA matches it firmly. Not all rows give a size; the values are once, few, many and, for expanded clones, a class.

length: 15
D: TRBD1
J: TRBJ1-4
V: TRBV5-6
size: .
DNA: TGTGCCAGCAGCCTACCAGGGACAGCTAATGAAAAACTGTTTTTT
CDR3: CASSLPGTANEKLFF

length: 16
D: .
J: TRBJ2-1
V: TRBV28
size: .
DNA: TGTGCCAGCAGTTCCAACAGGTACCCGACCTACAATGAGCAGTTCTTC
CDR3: CASSSNRYPTYNEQFF

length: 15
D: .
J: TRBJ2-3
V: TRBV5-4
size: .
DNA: TGTGCCAGCAGGACCCGAGGGGGTGGGGCAGATACGCAGTATTTT
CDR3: CASRTRGGGADTQYF

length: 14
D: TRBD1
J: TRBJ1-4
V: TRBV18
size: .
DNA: TGTGCCAGCTCACCTCAGGGGGCGCGTGAAAAACTGTTTTTT
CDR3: CASSPQGAREKLFF

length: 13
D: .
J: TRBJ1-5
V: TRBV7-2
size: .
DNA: TGTGCCAGCAGCTCCTCAGGGGATCAGCCCCAGCATTTT
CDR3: CASSSSGDQPQHF

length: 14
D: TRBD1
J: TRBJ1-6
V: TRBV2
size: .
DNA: TGTGCCAGCAGTGAAGGACGGAGGGGGCCACCCCTCCACTTT
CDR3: CASSEGRRGPPLHF

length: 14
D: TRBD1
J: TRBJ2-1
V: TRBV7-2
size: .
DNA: TGTGCCAGCAGCTTAGGACAGGGGACCAATGAGCAGTTCTTC
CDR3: CASSLGQGTNEQFF

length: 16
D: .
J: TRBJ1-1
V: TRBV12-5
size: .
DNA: TGTGCTAGTGGTTTTGACCCCACGGGCGACAGCACTGAAGCTTTCTTT
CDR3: CASGFDPTGDSTEAFF

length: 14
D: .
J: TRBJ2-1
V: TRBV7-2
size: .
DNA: TGTGCCAGCAGCTTGGGGGGTTCTTGGAATGAGCAGTTCTTC
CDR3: CASSLGGSWNEQFF

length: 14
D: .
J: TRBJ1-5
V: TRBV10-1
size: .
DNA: TGCGCCAGCCAGGGTCCCGGCCCCAATCAGCCCCAGCATTTT
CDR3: CASQGPGPNQPQHF

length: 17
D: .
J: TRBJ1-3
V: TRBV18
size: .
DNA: TGTGCCAGCTCACCATCCCCCGGGGGGGGTGCTGGAAACACCATATATTTT
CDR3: CASSPSPGGGAGNTIYF

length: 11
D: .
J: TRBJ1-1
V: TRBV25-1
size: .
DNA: TGTGCCAGCAGTGAATATTCAGGCGCAATCTTT
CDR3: CASSEYSGAIF

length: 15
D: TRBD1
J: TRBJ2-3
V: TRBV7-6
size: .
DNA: TGTGCCAGCAGCATTGGGACAGGCGGCACAGATACGCAGTATTTT
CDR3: CASSIGTGGTDTQYF

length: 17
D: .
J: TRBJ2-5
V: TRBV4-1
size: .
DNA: TGCGCCAGCAGCCAAGATTCAGGACTGGGCAGCCAAGAGACCCAGTACTTC
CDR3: CASSQDSGLGSQETQYF

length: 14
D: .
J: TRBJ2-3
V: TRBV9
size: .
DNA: TGTGCCAGCAGCGTAGAGGTAGCGTCAGATACGCAGTATTTT
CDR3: CASSVEVASDTQYF

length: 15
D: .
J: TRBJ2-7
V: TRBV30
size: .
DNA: TGTGCCTGGAGGGGGGGCGAGCGGGGTGGCGGCGAGCAGTACTTC
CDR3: CAWRGGERGGGEQYF

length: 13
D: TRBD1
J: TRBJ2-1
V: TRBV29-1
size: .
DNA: TGCAGCGTTGCCAGGGGGCTGGGTAATGAGCAGTTCTTC
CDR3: CSVARGLGNEQFF

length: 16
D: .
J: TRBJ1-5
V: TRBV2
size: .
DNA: TGTGCCATAAACTTAGAGGGAAGAGGAAGCAATCAGCCCCAGCATTTT
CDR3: CAINLEGRGSNQPQHF

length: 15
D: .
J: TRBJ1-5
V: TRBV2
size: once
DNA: TGTGCCAGCACTAGGTCGGATGCAGGCAATCAGCCCCAGCATTTT
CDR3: CASTRSDAGNQPQHF

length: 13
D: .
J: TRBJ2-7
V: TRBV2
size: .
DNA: TGTGCCAGCAGTTTCCTACAGACCTACGAGCAGTACTTC
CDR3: CASSFLQTYEQYF

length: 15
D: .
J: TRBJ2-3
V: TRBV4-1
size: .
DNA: TGCGCCAGCAGCCAACCCGGGGGTGGCACAGATACGCAGTATTTT
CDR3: CASSQPGGGTDTQYF

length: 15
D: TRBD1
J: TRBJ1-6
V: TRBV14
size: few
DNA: TGTGCCAGCAGCCAGGTGGGACAGGGTATTTCACCCCTCCACTTT
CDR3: CASSQVGQGISPLHF

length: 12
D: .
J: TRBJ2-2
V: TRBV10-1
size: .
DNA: TGCGCCAGCAGTGACTACACCGGGGAGCTGTTTTTT
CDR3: CASSDYTGELFF

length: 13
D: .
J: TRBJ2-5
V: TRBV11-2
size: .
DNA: TGTGCCAGCTCTAGTGGGTACCAAGAGACCCAGTACTTC
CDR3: CASSSGYQETQYF

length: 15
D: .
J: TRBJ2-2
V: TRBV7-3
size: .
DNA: TGTGCCAGCAGCCCACATCCCCCTAGTGCCGGGGAGCTGTTTTTT
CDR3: CASSPHPPSAGELFF

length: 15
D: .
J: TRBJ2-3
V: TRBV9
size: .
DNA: TGTGCCAGCAGCGTAGACGGTTCTCTCACAGATACGCAGTATTTT
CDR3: CASSVDGSLTDTQYF

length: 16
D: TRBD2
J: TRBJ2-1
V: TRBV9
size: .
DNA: TGTGCCAGCAGCGTAGGTGGGACTAGCGGGGGGGCAGAGCAGTTCTTC
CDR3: CASSVGGTSGGAEQFF

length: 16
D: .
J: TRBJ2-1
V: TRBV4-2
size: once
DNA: TGTGCCAGCAGCCGGTGGGGGACTTCCGAAGACAATGAGCAGTTCTTC
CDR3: CASSRWGTSEDNEQFF

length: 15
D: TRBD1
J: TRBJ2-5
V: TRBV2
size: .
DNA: TGTGCCAGCAGTGGTGGCAGGGGGCCACAAGAGACCCAGTACTTC
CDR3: CASSGGRGPQETQYF

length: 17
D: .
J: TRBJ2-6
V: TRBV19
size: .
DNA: TGTGCCAGTAGTGAATCCAGGACTGGCTCTGGGGCCAACGTCCTGACTTTC
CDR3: CASSESRTGSGANVLTF

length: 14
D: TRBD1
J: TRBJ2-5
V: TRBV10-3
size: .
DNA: TGTGCCATCAGTGAGGGACAGGCGTTGGAGACCCAGTACTTC
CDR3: CAISEGQALETQYF

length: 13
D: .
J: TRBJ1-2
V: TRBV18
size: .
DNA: TGTGCCAGCTCACCGGACAGAAACTATGGCTACACCTTC
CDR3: CASSPDRNYGYTF

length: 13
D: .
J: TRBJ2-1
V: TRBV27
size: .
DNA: TGTGCCAGCAGTCTACAGTCCTACAATGAGCAGTTCTTC
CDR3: CASSLQSYNEQFF

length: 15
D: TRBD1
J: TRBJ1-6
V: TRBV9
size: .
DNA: TGTGCCAGCAGCGTAGAGGGACAGGGGGATTCACCCCTCCACTTT
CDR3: CASSVEGQGDSPLHF

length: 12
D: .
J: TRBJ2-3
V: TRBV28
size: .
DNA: TGTGCCAGCAGTTTACCCCCGGATACGCAGTATTTT
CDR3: CASSLPPDTQYF

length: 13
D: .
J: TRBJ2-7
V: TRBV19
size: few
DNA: TGTGCCAGTAGTCGAGGGAATTCCTACGAGCAGTACTTC
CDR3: CASSRGNSYEQYF

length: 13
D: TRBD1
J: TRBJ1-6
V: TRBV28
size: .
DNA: TGTGCCAGCAGAGGACAGGGTGGATCACCCCTCCACTTT
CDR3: CASRGQGGSPLHF

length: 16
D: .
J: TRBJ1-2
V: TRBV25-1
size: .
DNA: TGTGCCAGCAGCGCCACGGGAGGGGGATTTGCCTATGGCTACACCTTC
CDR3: CASSATGGGFAYGYTF

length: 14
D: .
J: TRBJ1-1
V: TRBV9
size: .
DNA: TGTGCCAGCAGCGTAGTTCAAGGGGGCACTGAAGCTTTCTTT
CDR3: CASSVVQGGTEAFF

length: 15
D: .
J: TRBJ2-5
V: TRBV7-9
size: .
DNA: TGTGCCAGCAGCCCGAGAGACAGGAGGCAAGAGACCCAGTACTTC
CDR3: CASSPRDRRQETQYF

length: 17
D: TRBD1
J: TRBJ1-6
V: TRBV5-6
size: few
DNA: TGTGCCAGCAGCTTCGTGGACAGGGGCCTCTATAATTCACCCCTCCACTTT
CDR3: CASSFVDRGLYNSPLHF

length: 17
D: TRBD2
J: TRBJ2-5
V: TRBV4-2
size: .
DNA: TGTGCCAGCAGCCAAGATGTCCAGGGACTAGCAGGGCAGACCCAGTACTTC
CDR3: CASSQDVQGLAGQTQYF

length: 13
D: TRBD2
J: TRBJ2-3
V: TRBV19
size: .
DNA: TGTGCCAGTAGTCAGCGGGGGGGAGATACGCAGTATTTT
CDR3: CASSQRGGDTQYF

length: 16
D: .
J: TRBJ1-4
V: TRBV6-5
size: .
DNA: TGTGCCAGCAGTTACTCGCGGGGGGCTACTAATGAAAAACTGTTTTTT
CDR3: CASSYSRGATNEKLFF

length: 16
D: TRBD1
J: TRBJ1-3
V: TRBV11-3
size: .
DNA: TGTGCCAGCAGCCCTGGACAGGTGAACTCTGGAAACACCATATATTTT
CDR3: CASSPGQVNSGNTIYF

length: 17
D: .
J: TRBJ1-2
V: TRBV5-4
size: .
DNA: TGTGCCAGCAGCTTGGGGAGTGGGGGCGGGTCTAACTATGGCTACACCTTC
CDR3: CASSLGSGGGSNYGYTF

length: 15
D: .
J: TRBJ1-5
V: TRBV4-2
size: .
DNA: TGTGCCAGCAGCGAAAGCGGGGGTGGGGGTCAGCCCCAGCATTTT
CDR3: CASSESGGGGQPQHF

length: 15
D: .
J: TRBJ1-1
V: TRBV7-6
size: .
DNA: TGTGCCAGCAGCTTAATGTCAGGATCGAGCACTGAAGCTTTCTTT
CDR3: CASSLMSGSSTEAFF

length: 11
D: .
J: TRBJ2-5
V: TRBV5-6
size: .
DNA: TGTGCCAGCAGCACATCGGAGACCCAGTACTTC
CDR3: CASSTSETQYF

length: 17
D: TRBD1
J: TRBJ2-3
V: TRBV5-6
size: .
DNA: TGTGCCAGCAGCTTCTTCCGGACAGGGGGAGTGACAGATACGCAGTATTTT
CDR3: CASSFFRTGGVTDTQYF

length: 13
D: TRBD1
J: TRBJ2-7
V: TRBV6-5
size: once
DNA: TGTGCCAGTGGACAGGCGAGCTCCTACGAGCAGTACTTC
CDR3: CASGQASSYEQYF

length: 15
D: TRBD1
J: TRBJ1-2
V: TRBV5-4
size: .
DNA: TGTGCCAGCAGCTTGGGGCACGGACAGGGAGATGGCTACACCTTC
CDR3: CASSLGHGQGDGYTF

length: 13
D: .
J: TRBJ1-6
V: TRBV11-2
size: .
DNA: TGTGCCAGCAGCGGTCAGCGGGACTCACCCCTCCACTTT
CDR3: CASSGQRDSPLHF

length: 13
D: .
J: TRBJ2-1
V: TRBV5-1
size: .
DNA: TGCGCCAGCAGCCCCCTGGCGGCGGAGGAGCAGTTCTTC
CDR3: CASSPLAAEEQFF